Shown below are 8 T cell receptor beta chains from a single sample sequenced in a study of blood T cell repertoires in COVID-19. The protocol was immunoSEQ multiplex PCR, while the TCRdb copy is restricted to in-frame clones and leaves out a portion. Counted here are around 310,000 clones, about 89% occurring once; the ten biggest clones make up under 15%. Input material: peripheral blood. These receptor sequences come from a woman aged 60-70 years with acute or convalescent COVID-19.

The chain uses TRBV7-2 and TRBJ1-2; the match to TRBD1 covers 7 bases. V shed 5 bases, J shed 3 bases, and the junction held 6 bases outside the gene matches. CDR3 size: 14 residues. The germline CDR1 and CDR2 sequences are SGHTA and FQGNSA. In nucleotides, the CDR3 is TGTGCCAGCAGCCCCAGGGGGGAATACTATGGCTACACCTTC. Protein: CASSPRGEYYGYTF.

The rearrangement joins TRBV15 to TRBJ1-5; D is uncertain. V lost 4 bases and J 5 bases, leaving 15 bases between the germline ends. There are 15 residues in the CDR3. Germline V gene data show CDR1 as LNHNV and CDR2 as YYDKDF (reference sequence). The DNA for the CDR3 is TGTGCCACCAGCAAAGGCCGGGGTCCCGATCAGCCCCAGCATTTT. It translates to CATSKGRGPDQPQHF.

The chain carries TRBV5-4 and TRBJ2-4; D is ambiguous. Trimming took 3 bases from V and 0 from J, leaving 7 bases between them. The germline CDR1 and CDR2 sequences are SGHNT and YYREEE (reference sequence). This CDR3 has 14 amino acids. In DNA form, the CDR3 reads TGTGCCAGCAGCTCCTTCTTAGCCAAAAACATTCAGTACTTC. Its protein product is CASSSFLAKNIQYF.

CDR3 bases: TGTGCCAGCAGCTTAGGAGGGACAGCGACACCCTACGAGCAGTACTTC. The encoded protein is CASSLGGTATPYEQYF. The J gene is TRBJ2-7, the V gene TRBV7-2; 7 bases line up with TRBD1. With V trimmed by 1 base and J by 2 bases, 8 bases remained unmatched. The germline CDR1 and CDR2 sequences are SGHTA and FQGNSA. CDR3 length: 16 amino acids.

V and J are TRBV7-2 and TRBJ2-2; TRBD2 matches 11 bases. The CDR3 spans 14 residues. Unmatched junction bases numbered 3, after V lost 8 bases and J lost 4 bases. Germline CDR1 SGHTA, CDR2 FQGNSA. This CDR3 is CASHTSGSTGELFF. CDR3 sequence (DNA): TGTGCCAGCCACACTAGCGGGAGCACCGGGGAGCTGTTTTTT.

This clone was recorded only once. CDR3 in amino acids: CASSLEGATYNSPLHF. DNA of the CDR3: TGTGCCAGCAGCTTAGAGGGGGCGACCTATAATTCACCCCTCCACTTT. The chain couples TRBV13 to TRBJ1-6; the match to TRBD1 covers 7 bases. Germline CDR1 PRHDT, CDR2 FYEKMQ (reference sequence). The CDR3 loop spans 16 amino acids. V lost 1 base, J lost 2 bases, and 2 bases stayed unmatched.

The V and J genes are TRBV27 and TRBJ2-4, with TRBD1 matching over 9 bases. The CDR3 spans 14 residues. Germline lookup yields CDR1 MNHEY and CDR2 SMNVEV (reference sequence). J gave up 7 bases and V 5 bases, and 6 bases lay outside the gene matches. Written as DNA, the CDR3 is TGTGCCAGCAGTCCGGGACAGGGTCGTAACATTCAGTACTTC. This encodes CASSPGQGRNIQYF.

The chain combines TRBV3-1 (or the pseudogene TRBV3-2) with TRBJ2-3; no clear D gene. The germline V and J ends were trimmed by 0 bases and 9 bases, with 10 bases remaining between them. The CDR3 has 13 amino acids. The germline V gene encodes CDR1 LGHDT and CDR2 YNNKEL (reference sequence). The CDR3 DNA follows: TGTGCCAGCAGCCAAGATATGACTGCGACGCAGTATTTT. It encodes CASSQDMTATQYF.